Many counts were recorded for the clone carrying this T cell receptor beta chain. Its antigen is not identified. Starting material for RNA and DNA co-extraction consisted of roughly 17-31 mg of unsorted bulk tissue. The template, about 500 ng total RNA, yielded TCR beta cDNA made with a constant-region primer. Three-round nested multiplex PCR performed with slightly modified ARM-PCR produced the TCR beta libraries. TRBV1-TRBV30 forward primers and a C-beta reverse primer were used in the first two PCR rounds, which each ran for approximately 11 cycles. TCRdb independently ran MiXCR on the multiplex PCR reads; one entry per CDR3 protein. The repertoire includes more than 100,000 distinct CDR3 sequences, around two thirds of them detected once, and about a tenth sits in the top ten. The CDR3 runs to 14 residues. V shed 4 bases and J shed 1 base, with 9 bases lying between them. Per the germline V gene, CDR1 is SGHDN and CDR2 is FVKESK.

These data are taken from a study of tumor-infiltrating lymphocytes in primary liver carcinoma. General observations from the study: Tumors reached a significantly greater top-250-clone fraction than blood did (p = 0.039). Lower overlap was observed for tumor-adjacent and tumor-blood pairs relative to tumor region pairs.

The receptor's source is an older woman with primary liver carcinoma and hepatitis B virus infection. J is TRBJ2-3 and V is TRBV14, with D perhaps matching TRBD2 (6 bases). The sample taken for sequencing was liver tumor tissue from sampling region 1. Regarding subset: tumor region T1, superior pole. The CDR3 nucleotides are TGTGCCAGCAGCCCGACGGGGGGCACAGATACGCAGTATTTT. Residues: CASSPTGGTDTQYF.